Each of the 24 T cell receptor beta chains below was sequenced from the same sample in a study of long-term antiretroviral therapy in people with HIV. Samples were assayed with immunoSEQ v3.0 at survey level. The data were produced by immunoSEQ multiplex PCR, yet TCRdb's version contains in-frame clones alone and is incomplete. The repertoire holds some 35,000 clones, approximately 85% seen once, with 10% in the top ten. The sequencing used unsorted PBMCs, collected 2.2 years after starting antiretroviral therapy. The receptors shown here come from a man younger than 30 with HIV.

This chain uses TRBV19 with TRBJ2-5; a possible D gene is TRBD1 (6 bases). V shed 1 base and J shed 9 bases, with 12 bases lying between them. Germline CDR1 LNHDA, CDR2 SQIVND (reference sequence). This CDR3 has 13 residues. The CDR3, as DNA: TGTGCCAGTAGTATAGTGGGACCAGGGGCCCAGTACTTC. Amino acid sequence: CASSIVGPGAQYF.

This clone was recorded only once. CDR3 region: CASSLTQPDTQYF. In DNA form, the CDR3 reads TGTGCCAGCAGCCTGACCCAGCCCGATACGCAGTATTTT. The chain carries TRBV5-4 and TRBJ2-3; D gene unclear. The CDR3 has 13 residues. Trimming removed 4 bases at V and 6 bases at J, with 12 bases between. Per germline, CDR1 SGHNT and CDR2 YYREEE (reference sequence).

This CDR3 is CAIRRDGDRVEAFF. CDR3 nucleotides: TGTGCCATCAGGCGAGACGGGGACAGGGTTGAAGCTTTCTTT. The rearrangement joins TRBV10-3 to TRBJ1-1; TRBD1 matches at 9 bases. CDR3 length equals 14 residues. Germline CDR1 is ENHRY and CDR2 is SYGVKD. V shed 6 bases and J 7 bases; nucleotides not matched to a gene: 9.

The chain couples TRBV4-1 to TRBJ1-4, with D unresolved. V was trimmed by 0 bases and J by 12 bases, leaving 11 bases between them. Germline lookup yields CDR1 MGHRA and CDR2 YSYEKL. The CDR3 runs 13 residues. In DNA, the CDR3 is TGCGCCAGCAGCCAAGATTTGGGGTCACAACTGTTTTTT. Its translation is CASSQDLGSQLFF.

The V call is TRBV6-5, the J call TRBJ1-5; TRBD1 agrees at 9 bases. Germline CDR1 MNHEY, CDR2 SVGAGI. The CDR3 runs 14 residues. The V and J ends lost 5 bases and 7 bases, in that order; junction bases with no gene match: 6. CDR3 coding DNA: TGTGCCAGCAGTGGACAGGGGACAGGACAGCCCCAGCATTTT. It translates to CASSGQGTGQPQHF.

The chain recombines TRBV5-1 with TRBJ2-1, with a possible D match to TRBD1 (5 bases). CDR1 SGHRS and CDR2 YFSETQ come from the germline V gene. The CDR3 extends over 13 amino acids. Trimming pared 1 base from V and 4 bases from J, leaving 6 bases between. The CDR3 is CASSLQGYNEQFF. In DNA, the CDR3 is TGCGCCAGCAGCTTGCAGGGTTACAATGAGCAGTTCTTC. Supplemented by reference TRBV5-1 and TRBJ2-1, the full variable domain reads KAGVTQTPRYLIKTRGQQVTLSCSPISGHRSVSWYQQTPGQGLQFLFEYFSETQRNKGNFPGRFSGRQFSNSRSEMNVSTLELGDSALYLCASSLQGYNEQFFGPGTRLTVL.

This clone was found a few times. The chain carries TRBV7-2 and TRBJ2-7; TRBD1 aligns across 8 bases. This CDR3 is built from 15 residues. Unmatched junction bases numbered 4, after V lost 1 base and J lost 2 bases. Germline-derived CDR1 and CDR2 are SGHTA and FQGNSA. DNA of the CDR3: TGTGCCAGCAGCTTAGTGTCGGACAGGGCCTACGAGCAGTACTTC. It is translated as CASSLVSDRAYEQYF.

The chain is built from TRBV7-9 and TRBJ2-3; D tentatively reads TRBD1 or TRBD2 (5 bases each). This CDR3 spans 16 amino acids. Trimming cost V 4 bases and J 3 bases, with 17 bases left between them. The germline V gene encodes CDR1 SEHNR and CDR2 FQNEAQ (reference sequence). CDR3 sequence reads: CASSSGTWRATDTQYF. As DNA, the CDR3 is TGTGCCAGCAGCTCAGGGACCTGGCGCGCAACAGATACGCAGTATTTT.

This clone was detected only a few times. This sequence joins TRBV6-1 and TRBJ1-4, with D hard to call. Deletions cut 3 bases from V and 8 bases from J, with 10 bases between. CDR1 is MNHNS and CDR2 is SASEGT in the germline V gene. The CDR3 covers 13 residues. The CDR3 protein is CASSDNQWEKLFF. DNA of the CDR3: TGTGCCAGCAGTGACAACCAGTGGGAAAAACTGTTTTTT.

CDR3 sequence reads: CATSREQGAWGANVLTF. The CDR3 coding sequence is TGTGCCACCAGCAGAGAACAGGGGGCGTGGGGGGCCAACGTCCTGACTTTC. This chain uses TRBV15 with TRBJ2-6, with 9 bases aligning to TRBD1. CDR3 length: 17 amino acids. V trimming: 0 bases; J trimming: 4 bases; junction bases outside the gene matches: 4. Germline V gene sequence: CDR1 LNHNV, CDR2 YYDKDF (reference sequence).

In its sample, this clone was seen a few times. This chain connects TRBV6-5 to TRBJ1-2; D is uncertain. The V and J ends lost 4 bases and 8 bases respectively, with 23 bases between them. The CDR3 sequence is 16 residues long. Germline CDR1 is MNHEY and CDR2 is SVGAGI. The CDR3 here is CASSFLSPGRVEGYTF. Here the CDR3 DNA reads TGTGCCAGCAGTTTCCTCTCCCCAGGACGGGTAGAGGGCTACACCTTC.

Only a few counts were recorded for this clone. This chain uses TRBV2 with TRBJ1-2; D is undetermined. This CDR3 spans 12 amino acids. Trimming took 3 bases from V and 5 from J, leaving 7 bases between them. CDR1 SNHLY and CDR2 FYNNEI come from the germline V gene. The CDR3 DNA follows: TGTGCCAGCAGTGAGGCCCGTTATGGCTACACCTTC. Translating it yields CASSEARYGYTF.

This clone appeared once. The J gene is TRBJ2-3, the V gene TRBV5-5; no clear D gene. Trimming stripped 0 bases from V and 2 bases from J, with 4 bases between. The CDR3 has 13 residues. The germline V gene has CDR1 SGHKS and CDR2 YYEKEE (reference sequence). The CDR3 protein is CASSLGHTDTQYF. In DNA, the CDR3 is TGTGCCAGCAGCTTGGGACACACAGATACGCAGTATTTT. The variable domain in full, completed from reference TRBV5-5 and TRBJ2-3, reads DAGVTQSPTHLIKTRGQQVTLRCSPISGHKSVSWYQQVLGQGPQFIFQYYEKEERGRGNFPDRFSARQFPNYSSELNVNALLLGDSALYLCASSLGHTDTQYFGPGTRLTVL.

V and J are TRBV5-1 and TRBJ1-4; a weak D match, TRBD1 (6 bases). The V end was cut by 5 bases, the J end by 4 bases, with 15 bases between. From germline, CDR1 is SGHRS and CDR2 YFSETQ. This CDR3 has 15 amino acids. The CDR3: CASRSSGAGNEKLFF. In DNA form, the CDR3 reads TGCGCCAGCAGGTCCTCAGGGGCTGGTAATGAAAAACTGTTTTTT.

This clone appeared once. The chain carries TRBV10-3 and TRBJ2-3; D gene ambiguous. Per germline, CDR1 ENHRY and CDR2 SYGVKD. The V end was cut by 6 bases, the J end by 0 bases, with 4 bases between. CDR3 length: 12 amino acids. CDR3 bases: TGTGCCATCAGCTTGAGCACAGATACGCAGTATTTT. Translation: CAISLSTDTQYF.

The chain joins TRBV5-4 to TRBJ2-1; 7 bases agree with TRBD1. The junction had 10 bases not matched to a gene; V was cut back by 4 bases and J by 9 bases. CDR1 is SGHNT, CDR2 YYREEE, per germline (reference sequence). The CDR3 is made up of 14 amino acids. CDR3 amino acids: CASSTTGLTVEQFF. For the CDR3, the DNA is TGTGCCAGCAGCACGACAGGGCTTACGGTTGAGCAGTTCTTC. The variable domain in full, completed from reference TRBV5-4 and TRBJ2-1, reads ETGVTQSPTHLIKTRGQQVTLRCSSQSGHNTVSWYQQALGQGPQFIFQYYREEENGRGNFPPRFSGLQFPNYSSELNVNALELDDSALYLCASSTTGLTVEQFFGPGTRLTVL.

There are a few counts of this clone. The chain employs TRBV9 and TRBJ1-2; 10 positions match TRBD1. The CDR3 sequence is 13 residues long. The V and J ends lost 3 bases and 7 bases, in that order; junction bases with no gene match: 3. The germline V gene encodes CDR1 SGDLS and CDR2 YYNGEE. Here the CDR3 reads CASSDWTGGGYTF. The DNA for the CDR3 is TGTGCCAGCAGCGACTGGACAGGGGGTGGCTACACCTTC.

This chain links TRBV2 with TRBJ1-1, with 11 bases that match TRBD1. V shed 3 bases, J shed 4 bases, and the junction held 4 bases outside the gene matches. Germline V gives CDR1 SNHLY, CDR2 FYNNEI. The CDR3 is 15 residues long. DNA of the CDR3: TGTGCCAGCAGTGATTGGACAGGGGGCGTCACTGAAGCTTTCTTT. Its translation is CASSDWTGGVTEAFF.

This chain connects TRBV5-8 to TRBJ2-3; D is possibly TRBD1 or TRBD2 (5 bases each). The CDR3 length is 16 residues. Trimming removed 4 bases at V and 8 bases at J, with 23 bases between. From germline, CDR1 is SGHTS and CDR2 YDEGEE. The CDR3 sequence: CASSATGLAARVTQYF. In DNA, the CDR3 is TGTGCCAGCAGCGCCACGGGGCTCGCGGCGCGGGTTACGCAGTATTTT. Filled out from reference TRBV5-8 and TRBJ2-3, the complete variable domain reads EAGVTQSPTHLIKTRGQQATLRCSPISGHTSVYWYQQALGLGLQFLLWYDEGEERNRGNFPPRFSGRQFPNYSSELNVNALELEDSALYLCASSATGLAARVTQYFGPGTRLTVL.

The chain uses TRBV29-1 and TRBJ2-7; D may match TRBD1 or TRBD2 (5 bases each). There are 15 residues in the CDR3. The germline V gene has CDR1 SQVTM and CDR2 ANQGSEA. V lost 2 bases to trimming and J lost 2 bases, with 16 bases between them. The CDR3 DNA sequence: TGCAGCGTTGAAACCCCGGGTAGGGACCCCTACGAGCAGTACTTC. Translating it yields CSVETPGRDPYEQYF.

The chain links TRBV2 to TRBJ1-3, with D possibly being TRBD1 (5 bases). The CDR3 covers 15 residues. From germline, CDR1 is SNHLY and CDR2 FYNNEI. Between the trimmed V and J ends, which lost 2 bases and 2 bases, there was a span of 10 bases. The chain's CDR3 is CASSESGLAGNTIYF. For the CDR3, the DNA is TGTGCCAGCAGTGAATCAGGGCTAGCTGGAAACACCATATATTTT.

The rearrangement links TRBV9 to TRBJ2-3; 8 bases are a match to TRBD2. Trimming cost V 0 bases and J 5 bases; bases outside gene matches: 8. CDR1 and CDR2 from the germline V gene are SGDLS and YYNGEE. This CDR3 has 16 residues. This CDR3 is CASSVEGGGLRDTQYF. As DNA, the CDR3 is TGTGCCAGCAGCGTAGAGGGCGGGGGGCTCCGAGATACGCAGTATTTT.

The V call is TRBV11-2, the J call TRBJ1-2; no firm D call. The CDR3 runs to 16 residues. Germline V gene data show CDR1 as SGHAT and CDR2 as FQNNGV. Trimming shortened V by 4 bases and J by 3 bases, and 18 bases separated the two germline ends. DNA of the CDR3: TGTGCCAGCAGCTCCCCCCCAGAGAGAGGTCACTATGGCTACACCTTC. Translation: CASSSPPERGHYGYTF.

The DNA of the CDR3 is TGCGCCAGCAGCTTGGAGGGGAGATGGATCACAGATACGCAGTATTTT. Amino acid sequence: CASSLEGRWITDTQYF. This chain uses TRBV5-1 with TRBJ2-3; D could derive from TRBD1 or TRBD2 (5 bases each). The germline gives CDR1 SGHRS, CDR2 YFSETQ. V lost 0 bases, J lost 2 bases, and 13 bases lay in between. The CDR3 sequence is 16 residues long.